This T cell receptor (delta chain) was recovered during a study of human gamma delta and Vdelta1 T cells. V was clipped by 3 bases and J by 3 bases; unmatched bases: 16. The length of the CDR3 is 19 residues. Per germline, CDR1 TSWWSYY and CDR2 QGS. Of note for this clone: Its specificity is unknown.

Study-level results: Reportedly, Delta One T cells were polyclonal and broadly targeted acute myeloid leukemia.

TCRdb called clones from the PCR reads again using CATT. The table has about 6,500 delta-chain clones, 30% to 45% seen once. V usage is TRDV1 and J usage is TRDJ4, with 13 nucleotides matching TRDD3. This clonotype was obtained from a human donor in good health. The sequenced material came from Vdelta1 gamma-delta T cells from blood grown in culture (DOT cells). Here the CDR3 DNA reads TGTGCTCTTGGGGACGCCTCCGGACTGATACTGGGGGATACGGGACCCCTGATCTTT. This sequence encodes CALGDASGLILGDTGPLIF.